These 30 T cell receptor beta chains share one sample of origin, sequenced in a study of blood T cell repertoires in COVID-19. Here immunoSEQ multiplex PCR was the method, and the copy in TCRdb shows in-frame clones only, minus some. The sample holds hundreds of thousands of clones, approximately 92% seen once. Sequencing was done on a sample of PBMCs or T cells enriched from blood (not recorded which). The receptors shown here come from a man between 25 and 39 years old who had recovered from COVID-19.

The chain employs TRBV29-1 and TRBJ2-7, with 7 bases that match TRBD1. The CDR3 extends over 13 amino acids. Trimming at V came to 6 bases and at J to 3 bases, leaving 8 bases not matched to a gene. Germline-derived CDR1 and CDR2 are SQVTM and ANQGSEA. DNA for the CDR3: TGCAGCGTCCGCCGGGACAGCCTCTACGAGCAGTACTTC. Its protein is CSVRRDSLYEQYF.

The V call is TRBV10-1, the J call TRBJ2-1; 11 bases are shared with TRBD2. Looked up from germline, CDR1 is WNHNN and CDR2 is SYGVQD (reference sequence). Trimming cost V 9 bases and J 10 bases; bases outside gene matches: 14. The CDR3 runs to 15 residues. This CDR3 is CASLMGLAGGGEQFF. The CDR3 nucleotides are TGCGCCAGTCTGATGGGTCTAGCGGGAGGAGGAGAGCAGTTCTTC.

V gene TRBV30 combines with J gene TRBJ2-2; a weak D match, TRBD2 (5 bases). The CDR3 loop spans 16 amino acids. From germline, CDR1 is GTSNPN and CDR2 SVGIG (reference sequence). With 3 bases removed from V and 5 bases from J, the gap between germline ends came to 19 bases. CDR3 loop: CAWSPNPRRITGELFF. In DNA form, the CDR3 reads TGTGCCTGGAGCCCGAACCCACGGAGGATTACCGGGGAGCTGTTTTTT.

The chain joins TRBV18 to TRBJ2-3; D is uncertain. This CDR3 is built from 13 residues. Trimming took off 4 bases at V and 2 bases at J, with 7 bases between the two ends. Germline loops: CDR1 KGHSH, CDR2 LQKENI. This CDR3 is CASSLQDTDTQYF. The CDR3 DNA reads as TGTGCCAGCTCACTCCAGGACACAGATACGCAGTATTTT.

A single count supports this clone. The chain recombines TRBV6-2 or TRBV6-3 with TRBJ2-1; 13 nucleotides agree with TRBD2. The CDR3 sequence is 19 residues long. Germline assignment: CDR1 MNHEY and CDR2 SVGEGT. V shed 0 bases, J shed 15 bases, and the junction held 20 bases outside the gene matches. The CDR3 here is CASSYSRSRVTSGRAVGFF. The CDR3 bases are TGTGCCAGCAGTTACTCGAGGTCTCGAGTCACTAGCGGGAGGGCCGTGGGGTTCTTC.

The DNA of the CDR3 is TGCAGCGTTGTTAAGGCGGGCTCCTACAATGAGCAGTTCTTC. Translation gives CSVVKAGSYNEQFF. This rearrangement joins TRBV29-1 to TRBJ2-1; D perhaps matches TRBD2 (5 bases). Germline CDR1 and CDR2: SQVTM and ANQGSEA. The CDR3 has 14 residues. Trimming took off 4 bases at V and 0 bases at J, with 10 bases between the two ends.

The rearrangement links TRBV10-3 to TRBJ2-7; 9 bases map to TRBD1. The CDR3 has 15 amino acids. Germline lookup yields CDR1 ENHRY and CDR2 SYGVKD. The V and J ends lost 2 bases and 2 bases, in that order; junction bases with no gene match: 4. The CDR3 nucleotides read TGTGCCATCAGTGAGACACAGGGGGCAACCTACGAGCAGTACTTC. Its translation: CAISETQGATYEQYF.

This sequence joins TRBV11-2 and TRBJ1-4; 10 bases agree with TRBD1. The CDR3 is 14 amino acids. Germline V CDR1 and CDR2: SGHAT, FQNNGV. J was trimmed by 8 bases and V by 6 bases; bases with no gene match: 6. Written as DNA, the CDR3 is TGTGCCAGCAGAGGGACAGGGGCGGAGGAAAAACTGTTTTTT. Translation: CASRGTGAEEKLFF. Looking up the rest from reference TRBV11-2 and TRBJ1-4 gives the full variable domain: EAGVAQSPRYKIIEKRQSVAFWCNPISGHATLYWYQQILGQGPKLLIQFQNNGVVDDSQLPKDRFSAERLKGVDSTLKIQPAKLEDSAVYLCASRGTGAEEKLFFGSGTQLSVL.

This clone has only one observation. The chain combines TRBV2 with TRBJ1-1; D is ambiguous. The germline V gene encodes CDR1 SNHLY and CDR2 FYNNEI. The length of the CDR3 is 13 residues. Trimming shortened V by 2 bases and J by 1 base, and 5 bases separated the two germline ends. The CDR3 bases are TGTGCCAGCAGTGAACTATGGAACACTGAAGCTTTCTTT. Translating it yields CASSELWNTEAFF.

This chain uses TRBV5-1 with TRBJ2-5; 7 bases match TRBD2. The CDR3 consists of 15 residues. From germline, CDR1 is SGHRS and CDR2 YFSETQ. The V segment lost 1 base and the J segment 2 bases; nucleotides outside the gene matches: 5. CDR3 DNA: TGCGCCAGCAGCTTGTCGGGAGGAACGCAAGAGACCCAGTACTTC. It specifies CASSLSGGTQETQYF. Variable domain in full (rest from reference TRBV5-1 and TRBJ2-5): KAGVTQTPRYLIKTRGQQVTLSCSPISGHRSVSWYQQTPGQGLQFLFEYFSETQRNKGNFPGRFSGRQFSNSRSEMNVSTLELGDSALYLCASSLSGGTQETQYFGPGTRLLVL.

V gene TRBV7-6 combines with J gene TRBJ2-1; TRBD2 agrees at 13 bases. Trimming took 1 base from V and 5 from J; bases not matched to a gene: 2. CDR1 and CDR2 from the germline V gene are SGHVS and FNYEAQ. The CDR3 consists of 16 residues. The CDR3 nucleotides read TGTGCCAGCAGCTTAGGGGGACTAGCGGGGCACAATGAGCAGTTCTTC. Protein product: CASSLGGLAGHNEQFF.

The chain has TRBV19 and TRBJ2-7, with 7 bases lining up with TRBD1. V gave up 5 bases and J gave up 3 bases; unmatched junction bases: 7. The germline V gene has CDR1 LNHDA and CDR2 SQIVND (reference sequence). CDR3 length: 14 residues. CDR3 in amino acids: CASSGTRDSYEQYF. The DNA for the CDR3 is TGTGCCAGTAGTGGAACTAGGGACAGCTACGAGCAGTACTTC.

This clone showed up just a few times. V is TRBV4-2 and J is TRBJ1-1; weak D call: TRBD1 (5 bases). Trimming pared 3 bases from V and 6 bases from J, leaving 17 bases between. Germline CDR1 LGHNA, CDR2 YNFKEQ. The CDR3 has 15 amino acids. The CDR3 DNA reads TGTGCCAGCAGCCAGCCCGGGGGTGAGTACGCTGAAGCTTTCTTT. This translates into CASSQPGGEYAEAFF.

This rearrangement joins TRBV15 to TRBJ2-7; tentative D call: TRBD2 (5 bases). V gave up 1 base and J gave up 6 bases, with 10 bases separating them. The CDR3 length is 13 residues. Germline V gives CDR1 LNHNV, CDR2 YYDKDF (reference sequence). The CDR3 loop is CATSRGVRGEQYF. The CDR3 nucleotides read TGTGCCACCAGCAGAGGGGTCCGGGGCGAGCAGTACTTC.

The rearrangement joins TRBV19 to TRBJ2-5, with 7 bases fitting TRBD2. Germline loops: CDR1 LNHDA, CDR2 SQIVND (reference sequence). This CDR3 contains 12 residues. After removal of 5 bases from V and 5 bases from J, the junction contained 2 bases not matched to a gene. The CDR3 protein is CASSVGGETQYF. For the CDR3, the DNA is TGTGCCAGTAGTGTCGGGGGGGAGACCCAGTACTTC. The entire variable domain, with the rest obtained from reference TRBV19 and TRBJ2-5, is as follows: DGGITQSPKYLFRKEGQNVTLSCEQNLNHDAMYWYRQDPGQGLRLIYYSQIVNDFQKGDIAEGYSVSREKKESFPLTVTSAQKNPTAFYLCASSVGGETQYFGPGTRLLVL.

The DNA of the CDR3 is TGTGCCAGCAGCTTAGTGGCGACAGGGGGTTTCTACAATGAGCAGTTCTTC. Protein sequence: CASSLVATGGFYNEQFF. The rearrangement uses TRBV11-2 and TRBJ2-1; TRBD1 aligns across 9 bases. In germline, CDR1 is SGHAT, CDR2 FQNNGV. This CDR3 spans 17 amino acids. The trim removed 1 base at V and 3 bases at J, leaving 7 bases unmatched.

The V gene is TRBV9, the J gene TRBJ2-1; weak D call: TRBD2 (6 bases). The CDR3 runs 15 residues. In germline, CDR1 is SGDLS, CDR2 YYNGEE. V was shortened by 1 base and J by 2 bases, with 10 bases between the two germline ends. The CDR3 loop is CASSVTPGAYNEQFF. In nucleotides, the CDR3 is TGTGCCAGCAGCGTAACCCCGGGAGCCTACAATGAGCAGTTCTTC.

This clone was detected only once. The CDR3 spells CASSAGTGGETQYF. The CDR3 region has the DNA TGCGCCAGCAGCGCCGGGACAGGGGGAGAGACCCAGTACTTC. V gene TRBV10-1 combines with J gene TRBJ2-5; 11 bases align to TRBD1. V was pared by 6 bases and J by 4 bases, with 4 bases of the junction left unmatched. CDR1 WNHNN and CDR2 SYGVQD come from the germline V gene (reference sequence). This CDR3 is built from 14 residues.

V and J are TRBV4-1 and TRBJ1-3; maybe TRBD1 (6 bases). CDR3 length equals 16 residues. Per germline, CDR1 MGHRA and CDR2 YSYEKL. V lost 0 bases and J 10 bases, leaving 19 bases between the germline ends. For the CDR3, the DNA is TGCGCCAGCAGCCAAGATGGGGCTTTGACAGGTCGGACCATATATTTT. This translates into CASSQDGALTGRTIYF.

The gene calls are TRBV19 and TRBJ2-1; 8 nucleotides align to TRBD2. V dropped 5 bases and J dropped 0; count of bases not matched to a gene: 3. This CDR3 is built from 15 residues. Germline V gene sequence: CDR1 LNHDA, CDR2 SQIVND (reference sequence). CDR3 in DNA: TGTGCCAGTAGTCTCAGCGGGGGCTCCTACAATGAGCAGTTCTTC. As protein: CASSLSGGSYNEQFF.

DNA of the CDR3: TGCGCCAGCAGCTTGGGTGGAGTCCGTGCCAATGAGCAGTTCTTC. Protein product: CASSLGGVRANEQFF. The genes are TRBV5-1 and TRBJ2-1, with D hard to call. Germline assignment: CDR1 SGHRS and CDR2 YFSETQ. The germline V and J ends were trimmed by 0 bases and 6 bases, with 13 bases remaining between them. The CDR3 contains 15 residues.

The sample holds one count of this clone. The chain uses TRBV9 and TRBJ2-2; TRBD1 matches at 10 bases. The CDR3 has 16 residues. V lost 0 bases and J lost 6; bases outside the gene matches: 5. The germline gives CDR1 SGDLS, CDR2 YYNGEE. For the CDR3, the DNA is TGTGCCAGCAGCGTAGAAGGGACAGGGGTCGCCGGGGAGCTGTTTTTT. Translated, it gives CASSVEGTGVAGELFF.

The V and J genes are TRBV10-3 and TRBJ1-1, with D maybe TRBD1 (6 bases). Germline V gene data show CDR1 as ENHRY and CDR2 as SYGVKD. Trimming removed 6 bases from V and 6 bases from J, with 23 bases in between. CDR3 size: 16 residues. CDR3 bases: TGTGCCATCAGGTCCCAGCAGAGGCTGACAGGCGCTGAAGCTTTCTTT. Amino acid sequence: CAIRSQQRLTGAEAFF.

V usage is TRBV10-3 and J usage is TRBJ2-6, with a tentative D call TRBD1 (6 bases). Germline V gene data show CDR1 as ENHRY and CDR2 as SYGVKD. The CDR3 length is 14 residues. The germline V and J ends were trimmed by 5 bases and 1 base, with 6 bases remaining between them. The CDR3 DNA reads TGTGCCATCAGTACAGGGTCTGGGGCCAACGTCCTGACTTTC. As protein: CAISTGSGANVLTF.

The chain has TRBV11-3 and TRBJ2-2, with 7 bases lining up with TRBD2. With V trimmed by 5 bases and J by 6 bases, 9 bases remained unmatched. The CDR3 totals 15 residues. The germline CDR1 and CDR2 sequences are SGHNT and YENEEA. CDR3 in DNA: TGTGCCAGCAGCCCTGGGCCAGCGGGGTCCGGGGAGCTGTTTTTT. Its translation: CASSPGPAGSGELFF.

The chain joins TRBV21-1 to TRBJ1-1; the D call in the table, TRBD1, was not verified against the DNA. TRBV21-1 counts as a pseudogene. There are 15 residues in the CDR3. This CDR3 reads CASRPRQGDCTEAFF. CDR3 DNA: TGTGCCAGCAGGCCCCGACAGGGGGATTGCACTGAAGCTTTCTTT.

V is TRBV5-1 and J is TRBJ1-1, with a possible D match to TRBD1 (5 bases). The CDR3 is made up of 15 amino acids. Germline V gene data show CDR1 as SGHRS and CDR2 as YFSETQ. Between the trimmed V and J ends, which lost 2 bases and 0 bases, there was a span of 11 bases. The CDR3 sequence is CASSLGGAMNTEAFF. The CDR3 DNA is TGCGCCAGCAGCTTAGGTGGGGCCATGAACACTGAAGCTTTCTTT.

The chain links TRBV10-1 to TRBJ2-2, with 8 positions matching TRBD1. J lost 3 bases, V lost 5 bases, and 14 bases had no gene match. Per the germline V gene, CDR1 is WNHNN and CDR2 is SYGVQD (reference sequence). The CDR3 is 18 amino acids. CDR3 nucleotides: TGCGCCAGCAGTAAAGACAGGGGCGATTTTAGGGACACCGGGGAGCTGTTTTTT. It specifies CASSKDRGDFRDTGELFF.

This chain connects TRBV21-1 to TRBJ2-2; the D call in the table, TRBD2, was not verified against the DNA. TRBV21-1 is described as a pseudogene. The CDR3 is 17 amino acids. In nucleotides, the CDR3 is TGTGCCAGCAGAGCCGGGACTAGCGGGACGAACACCGGGGAGCTGTTTTTT. It specifies CASRAGTSGTNTGELFF.

The J gene is TRBJ2-1, the V gene TRBV10-3; TRBD2 matches 14 bases. CDR3 length: 16 residues. J lost 6 bases, V lost 4 bases, and 5 bases had no gene match. The V gene's germline CDR1 is ENHRY and CDR2 SYGVKD. The DNA for the CDR3 is TGTGCCATCAGTGCAAGGACTAGCGGGAGGTCCAATGAGCAGTTCTTC. Amino acids: CAISARTSGRSNEQFF.